The clone carrying this T cell receptor beta chain occurred a few times. Its antigen is unidentified. This specimen comes from a study of OX40 agonist ivuxolimab in advanced cancers. Points from the study as a whole: Clonal expansion was seen in CD4+ and CD8+ blood T cells by week 6 at 0.1 to 3.0 mg/kg.

The assay was immunoSEQ multiplex PCR, and TCRdb's table has in-frame clones only and misses some. The sample shows 59,000 or so clones, around 82% of them seen only once. This TCR came from an adult with an advanced solid tumor such as melanoma, head and neck, liver or kidney cancer. The source material was CD4+ or CD8+ T cells sorted from blood, sampled in a trial of the OX40 agonist ivuxolimab.

The CDR3: CASSSEGQVYEQYF. DNA of the CDR3: TGTGCCAGCAGTTCGGAGGGACAGGTCTACGAGCAGTACTTC. The V gene is TRBV6-5, the J gene TRBJ2-7; TRBD1 matches at 8 bases. CDR1 and CDR2 (germline): MNHEY, SVGAGI. CDR3 length equals 14 residues. V dropped 4 bases and J dropped 3; count of bases not matched to a gene: 5.